This T cell receptor beta chain comes out of a study of identical twins. General study results and limits: Zero-insertion analyses might be partly confounded by invariant T cells like MAIT and iNKT. Instead of following the same donors, the conclusions were based on cross-sectional statistical analysis.

Each CDR3 protein gets one entry after TCRdb re-called the 5' RACE reads with MiXCR. The profile shows a few hundred thousand distinct CDR3 sequences, roughly 9% of them singletons. Germline CDR1 SGHRS, CDR2 YFSETQ. Trimming stripped 2 bases from V and 1 base from J, with 10 bases between. This CDR3 region has 15 residues. Of note for this clonotype: What it recognizes is unknown.

The TCR originated in a woman between 45 and 65 years old in good health. The source material was naive T cells sorted from blood. This chain joins TRBV5-1 and TRBJ2-4; weak D call: TRBD1 (6 bases). DNA of the CDR3: TGCGCCAGCAGCTTACAGGGAGAGGCCAAAAACATTCAGTACTTC. Residues: CASSLQGEAKNIQYF.